A single sample is the source of the 5 T cell receptor beta chains below, sequenced in a study of blood T cell repertoires in COVID-19. The method was immunoSEQ multiplex PCR; TCRdb's version includes in-frame clones alone and lacks a portion of them. The sample carries some 110,000 clones, 86% recorded once. Sequencing used peripheral blood. Receptors originate from a man in his forties with acute or convalescent COVID-19.

This clone was observed once. This rearrangement joins TRBV6-2 or TRBV6-3 to TRBJ1-1; D is possibly TRBD1 (5 bases). CDR3 length equals 14 residues. V lost 5 bases, J lost 4 bases, and 14 bases lay in between. Germline assignment: CDR1 MNHEY and CDR2 SVGEGT. CDR3 amino acids: CASSREGSSTEAFF. The CDR3 DNA follows: TGTGCCAGCAGTAGGGAGGGGAGTAGCACTGAAGCTTTCTTT.

V usage is TRBV6-6 and J usage is TRBJ1-4; D possibly corresponds to TRBD1 (5 bases). Trimming stripped 6 bases from V and 3 bases from J, with 17 bases between. The germline V gene encodes CDR1 MNHNY and CDR2 SVGAGI (reference sequence). The CDR3 extends over 16 amino acids. The CDR3 reads CASSRYQGEANEKLFF. The CDR3 nucleotides read TGTGCCAGCAGCCGGTACCAGGGTGAAGCTAATGAAAAACTGTTTTTT.

This chain links TRBV6-5 with TRBJ1-5, with 7 bases identical to TRBD1. The germline V gene has CDR1 MNHEY and CDR2 SVGAGI. After removal of 5 bases from V and 4 bases from J, the junction contained 8 bases not matched to a gene. This CDR3 has 15 residues. The CDR3 DNA reads TGTGCCAGCAGTAATGACAGGGTCGGGAATCAGCCCCAGCATTTT. Residues: CASSNDRVGNQPQHF.

The chain recombines TRBV7-8 with TRBJ2-5; a weak D match, TRBD1 (6 bases). V was clipped by 5 bases and J by 2 bases, with 21 bases between them. The CDR3 spans 17 residues. The germline V gene has CDR1 SGHVS and CDR2 FQNEAQ. CDR3 residues: CASSEGQQGLSQETQYF. The CDR3 DNA reads TGTGCCAGCAGCGAAGGGCAACAGGGTTTGAGTCAAGAGACCCAGTACTTC.

The chain uses TRBV30 and TRBJ1-2; D is uncertain. Germline V gene data show CDR1 as GTSNPN and CDR2 as SVGIG (reference sequence). The CDR3 runs to 11 residues. V was pared by 8 bases and J by 1 base, with 8 bases between. The CDR3 nucleotides read TGTGCCCGCTCGGGTAACTATGGCTACACCTTC. This translates into CARSGNYGYTF. Full variable domain (outside the CDR3, taken from reference TRBV30 and TRBJ1-2): SQTIHQWPATLVQPVGSPLSLECTVEGTSNPNLYWYRQAAGRGLQLLFYSVGIGQISSEVPQNLSASRPQDRQFILSSKKLLLSDSGFYLCARSGNYGYTFGSGTRLTVV.